This TCR beta chain comes out of a study of blood T cell repertoires in COVID-19. In the study overall: PBMCs, B-cell-depleted T cells, or T cells provided the cDNA or gDNA that made up the material.

The repertoire was sequenced with immunoSEQ multiplex PCR; TCRdb's copy has only in-frame clones and lacks some. The sample yields some 14,000 clones, about four fifths seen once. The sequencing sample was made of peripheral blood. The sequence derives from a human donor in a cohort sampled during active COVID-19.

This CDR3 reads CASSQDQGSYNEQFF. The CDR3 nucleotides are TGCGCCAGCAGCCAAGACCAGGGCTCCTACAATGAGCAGTTCTTC. This chain joins TRBV4-3 and TRBJ2-1, with D perhaps TRBD1 (5 bases). The CDR3 consists of 15 residues. Germline V lookup: CDR1 LGHNA, CDR2 YSLEER. The ends were cut back, 0 bases at V and 0 bases at J, with 6 bases in the middle.